These T cell receptor beta chains were read from a single sample in a study of shared clonotypes between healthy human individuals. Assay: immunoSEQ multiplex PCR; the TCRdb copy retains only in-frame clones and omits some. This table holds more than 150,000 clones, around 93% found once. The sample comprised naive CD4+ T cells sorted from blood. These receptors were obtained from a woman in her twenties or thirties in good health. Each CDR3 is given with its conserved first and last residue. The D gene is left open where the match is weak. Some rows have no size entry. The others give once, few or many, or a class for an expanded clone.

d_gene	v_gene	abundance	j_gene	CDR3aa	CDR3nt
-	TRBV5-6	-	TRBJ1-3	CASSLYRGVHSGNTIYF	TGTGCCAGCAGCTTGTACCGCGGGGTCCACTCTGGAAACACCATATATTTT
-	TRBV18	-	TRBJ1-6	CASSPNRASNNSPLHF	TGTGCCAGCTCACCAAACAGGGCAAGCAATAATTCACCCCTCCACTTT
-	TRBV5-1	-	TRBJ2-3	CASSANGLSTDTQYF	TGCGCCAGCAGCGCTAACGGGCTTAGCACAGATACGCAGTATTTT
-	TRBV5-4	-	TRBJ2-3	CASSFDSGTDTQYF	TGTGCCAGCAGCTTCGACTCTGGCACAGATACGCAGTATTTT
-	TRBV19	-	TRBJ2-1	CASSTSLVNEQFF	TGTGCCAGTAGTACCTCACTAGTCAATGAGCAGTTCTTC
TRBD2	TRBV6-5	-	TRBJ2-4	CASSYSGTSGKNIQYF	TGTGCCAGCAGTTATTCCGGGACTAGCGGAAAAAACATTCAGTACTTC
-	TRBV7-9	-	TRBJ1-5	CASSHKGSWPQHF	TGTGCCAGCAGCCACAAGGGGTCGTGGCCCCAGCATTTT
TRBD1	TRBV28	-	TRBJ1-6	CATSILPGQGASPLHF	TGTGCCACCTCCATCCTCCCGGGACAGGGTGCTTCACCCCTCCACTTT
TRBD2	TRBV11-3	-	TRBJ2-7	CASTLGTSGTSYEQYF	TGTGCCAGCACCCTGGGGACTAGCGGGACATCCTACGAGCAGTACTTC
-	TRBV4-1	-	TRBJ2-1	CASSQGRATGYVEQFF	TGCGCCAGCAGCCAAGGGAGGGCGACAGGGTACGTTGAGCAGTTCTTC
-	TRBV28	-	TRBJ2-7	CASRHKVFGVTYEQYF	TGTGCCAGCAGGCATAAGGTCTTTGGCGTAACCTACGAGCAGTACTTC
-	TRBV19	-	TRBJ2-2	CASSIEGSGTGELFF	TGTGCCAGTAGTATCGAGGGAAGTGGCACCGGGGAGCTGTTTTTT
TRBD2	TRBV6-1	-	TRBJ2-7	CASSEAGTSGKYEQYF	TGTGCCAGCAGTGAAGCGGGGACTAGCGGGAAATACGAGCAGTACTTC
-	TRBV28	-	TRBJ2-1	CASFKELDEQFF	TGTGCCAGCTTCAAAGAGCTAGATGAGCAGTTCTTC
TRBD1	TRBV5-6	-	TRBJ1-2	CASSTGQGLGGYTF	TGTGCCAGCAGCACGGGACAGGGGCTGGGTGGCTACACCTTC
-	TRBV6-1	-	TRBJ2-7	CASSEFLPYEQYF	TGTGCCAGCAGTGAATTTCTACCCTACGAGCAGTACTTC
-	TRBV5-6	-	TRBJ1-2	CASSLVSASVYGYTF	TGTGCCAGCAGCTTGGTTTCAGCCTCTGTCTATGGCTACACCTTC
-	TRBV7-9	-	TRBJ2-1	CASSSSSGTYNEQFF	TGTGCCAGCAGCTCCAGTTCAGGAACATACAATGAGCAGTTCTTC
-	TRBV5-1	-	TRBJ1-3	CASSFLGEGNTIYF	TGCGCCAGCAGCTTTTTAGGGGAAGGAAACACCATATATTTT
-	TRBV7-9	-	TRBJ2-6	CASSPVGWRGAGANVLTF	TGTGCCAGCAGCCCAGTGGGCTGGAGGGGGGCCGGGGCCAACGTCCTGACTTTC
-	TRBV5-1	-	TRBJ2-7	CASSGTGPSYEQYF	TGCGCCAGCAGCGGGACCGGACCGAGCTACGAGCAGTACTTC
-	TRBV19	-	TRBJ1-5	CASSIAREWFQPQHF	TGTGCCAGTAGTATTGCCCGAGAATGGTTTCAGCCCCAGCATTTT
-	TRBV5-5	few	TRBJ2-7	CASSRPYEQYF	TGTGCCAGCAGCCGTCCCTACGAGCAGTACTTC
TRBD1	TRBV6-5	-	TRBJ2-7	CASNPSQGDEQYF	TGTGCCAGCAATCCCAGCCAGGGGGACGAGCAGTACTTC